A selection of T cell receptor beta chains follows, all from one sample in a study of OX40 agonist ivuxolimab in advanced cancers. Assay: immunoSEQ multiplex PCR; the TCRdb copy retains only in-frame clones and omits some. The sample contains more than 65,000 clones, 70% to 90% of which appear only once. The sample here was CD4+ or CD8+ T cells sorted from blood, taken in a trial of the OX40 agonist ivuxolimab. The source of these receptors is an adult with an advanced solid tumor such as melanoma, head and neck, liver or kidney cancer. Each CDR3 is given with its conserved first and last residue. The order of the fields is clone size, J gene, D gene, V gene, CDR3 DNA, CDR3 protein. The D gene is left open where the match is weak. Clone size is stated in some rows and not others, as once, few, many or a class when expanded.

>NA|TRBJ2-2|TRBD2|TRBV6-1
TGTGCCAGCAGTGATGGGGGAGGGCCCACCGGGGAGCTGTTTTTT
CASSDGGGPTGELFF
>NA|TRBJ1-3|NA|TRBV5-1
TGCGCCAGCAGCGAGGGGAGCGGGGCAGGCGGAAACACCATATATTTT
CASSEGSGAGGNTIYF
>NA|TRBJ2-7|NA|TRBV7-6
TGTGCCAGCAGCTTACTGACAGGCGGATACGAGCAGTACTTC
CASSLLTGGYEQYF
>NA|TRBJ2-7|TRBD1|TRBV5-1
TGCGCCAGCAGAGAGGGGACAGGCGGGGTCTACGAGCAGTACTTC
CASREGTGGVYEQYF
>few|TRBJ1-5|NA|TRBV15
TGTGCCACCAGCAGTCCCGGTGCGGGGCCACATCAGCCCCAGCATTTT
CATSSPGAGPHQPQHF
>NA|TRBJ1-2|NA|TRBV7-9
TGTGCCAGCAGCCCACAAGGGGACTATGGCTACACCTTC
CASSPQGDYGYTF
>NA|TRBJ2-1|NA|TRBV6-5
TGTGCCAGCAGTGAATGGGCGGAGCAGTTCTTC
CASSEWAEQFF
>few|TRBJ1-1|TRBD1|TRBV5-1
TGCGCCAGCAGCTTGGCGACAGGGGAGACTGAAGCTTTCTTT
CASSLATGETEAFF
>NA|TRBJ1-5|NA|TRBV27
TGTGCCAGCGCGGATGGGGACGGCCGCAATCAGCCCCAGCATTTT
CASADGDGRNQPQHF
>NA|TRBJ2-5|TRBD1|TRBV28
TGTGCCAGCAGTTTAGAACAGGGGGCGAGAAAGACCCAGTACTTC
CASSLEQGARKTQYF
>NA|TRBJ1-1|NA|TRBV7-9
TGTGCCAGCAGCTTAGGCAGGCAGAACACTGAAGCTTTCTTT
CASSLGRQNTEAFF
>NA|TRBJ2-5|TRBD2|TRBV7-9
TGTGCCAGCAGCTTAGGCGGGAGGGCCGGTGAGACCCAGTACTTC
CASSLGGRAGETQYF
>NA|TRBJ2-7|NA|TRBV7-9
TGTGCCAGCAGCTTAGGGGGTCTGAGCTCCTACGAGCAGTACTTC
CASSLGGLSSYEQYF
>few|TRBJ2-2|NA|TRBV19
TGTGCCAGTAGTGTCGGTACTACCGGGGAGCTGTTTTTT
CASSVGTTGELFF
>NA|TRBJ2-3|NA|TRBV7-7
TGTGCTAGCAGCTCGGCAGGGGCCCACACAGATACGCAGTATTTT
CASSSAGAHTDTQYF
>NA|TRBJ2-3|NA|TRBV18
TGTGCCAGCTCACCAGGTGGTAGCGGAGCAGATACGCAGTATTTT
CASSPGGSGADTQYF
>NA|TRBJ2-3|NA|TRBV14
TGTGCCAGCAGCCAAGAGACACCGTCCTTGGATACGCAGTATTTT
CASSQETPSLDTQYF
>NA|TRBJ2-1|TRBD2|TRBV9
TGTGCCAGCAGCCCCCGGGGACTAGCGGGAGCGAATGAGCAGTTCTTC
CASSPRGLAGANEQFF
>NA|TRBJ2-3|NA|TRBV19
TGTGCCAGTAGTATGGGGGGAGGAGATACGCAGTATTTT
CASSMGGGDTQYF
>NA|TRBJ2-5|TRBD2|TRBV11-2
TGTGCCAGCAGCTTACAGGGACTAGCGGGAGAAAGAGAGACCCAGTACTTC
CASSLQGLAGERETQYF
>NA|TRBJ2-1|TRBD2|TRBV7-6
TGTGCCAGCAGCTTAGCGACTAGCGGGGAAAGCTATGAGCAGTTCTTC
CASSLATSGESYEQFF
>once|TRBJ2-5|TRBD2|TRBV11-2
TGTGCCAGCAGCTCTCTTCAAGGACTAGCGGAAGAGACCCAGTACTTC
CASSSLQGLAEETQYF
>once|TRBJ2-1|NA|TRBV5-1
TGCGCCAGCAGCTGGCCCGCCGCTCACAATGAGCAGTTCTTC
CASSWPAAHNEQFF
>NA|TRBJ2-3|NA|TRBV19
TGTGCCAGTAGTGACAGAACCACAGATACGCAGTATTTT
CASSDRTTDTQYF
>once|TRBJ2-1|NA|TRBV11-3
TGTGCCAGCAGCTTACACCGGGACACGGGCGAGCAGTTCTTC
CASSLHRDTGEQFF
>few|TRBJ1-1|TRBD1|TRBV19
TGTGCCAGTAGTCCTGACAGGGGCCGGGGCACTGAAGCTTTCTTT
CASSPDRGRGTEAFF
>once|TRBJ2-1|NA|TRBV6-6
TGTGCCAGCAGTCCCCGAGGACTAAAGCAGTTCTTC
CASSPRGLKQFF
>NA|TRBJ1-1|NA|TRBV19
TGTGCCAGTAGTATAAGCCCCCCCGGGCAGTCCAACACTGAAGCTTTCTTT
CASSISPPGQSNTEAFF
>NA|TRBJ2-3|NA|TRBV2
TGTGCCAGCAGGAGGACTCGGGCTGGAGATACGCAGTATTTT
CASRRTRAGDTQYF
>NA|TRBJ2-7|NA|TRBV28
TGTGCCAGCTACCGGGGGAGCTCCTACGAGCAGTACTTC
CASYRGSSYEQYF
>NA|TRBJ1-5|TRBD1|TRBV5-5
TGTGCCAGCAGCTCCGACAGGGGTCATAGCAATCAGCCCCAGCATTTT
CASSSDRGHSNQPQHF
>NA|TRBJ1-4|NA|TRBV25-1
TGTGCCAGCAGTGAATGGGAGAGCGTAGGTGAAAAACTGTTTTTT
CASSEWESVGEKLFF
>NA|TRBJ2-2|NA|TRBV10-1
TGCGCCAGCAGCCCCCCTACCGGGGAGCTGTTTTTT
CASSPPTGELFF
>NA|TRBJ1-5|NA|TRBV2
TGTGCCAGCAAACAGGACGGACAAAATCAGCCCCAGCATTTT
CASKQDGQNQPQHF
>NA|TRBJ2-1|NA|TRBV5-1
TGCGCCAGCAGCTTCCCCGGGAGCTACAATGAGCAGTTCTTC
CASSFPGSYNEQFF
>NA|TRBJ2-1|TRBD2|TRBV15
TGTGCCACCAGCAGAGAAGGTAGCGGGAGGGCCACTGAGCAGTTCTTC
CATSREGSGRATEQFF
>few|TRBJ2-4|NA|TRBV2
TGTGCCAGCAGGTCCCTGAACTTAGCCAAAAACATTCAGTACTTC
CASRSLNLAKNIQYF
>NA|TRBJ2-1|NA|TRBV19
TGTGCCAGTAAGGACACGGGTTCAGGTGAGCAGTTCTTC
CASKDTGSGEQFF
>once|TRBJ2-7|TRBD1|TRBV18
TGTGCCAGCTCACCGTACGTGCAGGGGGCCGGTGAGCAGTACTTC
CASSPYVQGAGEQYF
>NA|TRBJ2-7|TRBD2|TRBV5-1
TGCGCCAGCAGCTTAGGACTAGCGGTCACCTACGAGCAGTACTTC
CASSLGLAVTYEQYF
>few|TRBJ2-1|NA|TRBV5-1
TGCGCCAGCAGCTTGGGACTGGGAGGGCAGTTCTTC
CASSLGLGGQFF
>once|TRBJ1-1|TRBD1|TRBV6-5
TGTGCCAGCAGTTACTTAGACAGGGGGAACACTGAAGCTTTCTTT
CASSYLDRGNTEAFF
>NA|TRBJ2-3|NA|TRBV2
TGTGCCAGCGATTTGGTTGGAGGCACAGATACGCAGTATTTT
CASDLVGGTDTQYF
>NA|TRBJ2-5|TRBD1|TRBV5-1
TGCGCCAGCAGCCCTCCCCAGGGGGCAGGAGAGACCCAGTACTTC
CASSPPQGAGETQYF
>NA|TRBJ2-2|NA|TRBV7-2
TGTGCCAGCAGCTTTACAGGGTTGGACACCGGGGAGCTGTTTTTT
CASSFTGLDTGELFF
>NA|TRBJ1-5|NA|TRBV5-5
TGTGCCAGCAGCGAAGGGACGGGTAGCAATCAGCCCCAGCATTTT
CASSEGTGSNQPQHF
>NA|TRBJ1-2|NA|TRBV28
TGTGCCAGCAGCCCCGTTGGCAGACATCGTGGCTACACCTTC
CASSPVGRHRGYTF
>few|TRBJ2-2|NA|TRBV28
TGTGCCAGCAGTTCACCCGGGCAGGGTGGAATCGGGGAGCTGTTTTTT
CASSSPGQGGIGELFF
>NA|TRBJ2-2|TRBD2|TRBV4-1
TGCGCCAGCAGCCAAGATCGGGGGGGGTCCGGGGAGCTGTTTTTT
CASSQDRGGSGELFF
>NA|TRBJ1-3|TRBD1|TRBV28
TGTGCCAGCAGTTCCCCGACAGGGACCTTCTCTGGAAACACCATATATTTT
CASSSPTGTFSGNTIYF
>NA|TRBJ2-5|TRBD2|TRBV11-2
TGTGCCAGCAGCACAGCGGGAGTAAGAGAGACCCAGTACTTC
CASSTAGVRETQYF
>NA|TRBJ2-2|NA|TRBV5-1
TGCGCCAGCAGCTTGGGACTAGGTGTTACCGGGGAGCTGTTTTTT
CASSLGLGVTGELFF
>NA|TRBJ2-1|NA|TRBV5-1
TGCGCCAGCAGCTTGGGCGGAGGCGGGGTGGGTTACAATGAGCAGTTCTTC
CASSLGGGGVGYNEQFF